This TCR beta chain was found in a study of T cell responses to AZD1222 COVID-19 vaccine. Notes on the study in general: Increases in Spike-specific TCR breadth and depth were seen after two AZD1222 doses.

This CDR3 contains 18 residues. Trimming shortened V by 6 bases and J by 0 bases, and 21 bases separated the two germline ends. The V gene's germline CDR1 is LNHDA and CDR2 SQIVND (reference sequence). Repertoires were generated with immunoSEQ multiplex PCR, while TCRdb's copy carries only in-frame clones and drops some. The sample lists roughly 150,000 clones; 70% to 90% were seen once. A word on this clone: Its antigen is undetermined.

The gene calls are TRBV19 and TRBJ2-1, with D perhaps assigned TRBD1 or TRBD2 (7 bases each). The material sequenced was peripheral blood, taken on day 0 of AZD1222 vaccination. The clonotype comes from an adult in good health. The CDR3 region has the DNA TGTGCCAGTAGACAAGAGGGAGGGGGCTCTAGCTCCTACAATGAGCAGTTCTTC. Its translation: CASRQEGGGSSSYNEQFF.